The clone carrying this T cell receptor (beta chain) was seen a handful of times. Its matching antigen is unknown. The use of a sample-barcoded 5' primer and a J-beta primer mix characterized a second PCR of roughly 7 to 11 cycles. MiXCR, run by TCRdb on the 5' RACE reads, gives a single entry per CDR3 protein. The sample has some 930,000 distinct CDR3 sequences, approximately 32% seen once. This specimen comes from a study of blood T cells in healthy people across ages. Notes on the study in general: Without sorted subsets, naive and antigen-experienced compartments could not be conclusively compared.

After removal of 4 bases from V and 7 bases from J, the junction contained 13 bases not matched to a gene. The CDR3 is 17 residues long. Germline CDR1 and CDR2: MNHGY and SAAAGT. Another study also made use of these data, one on T cells of mothers and their children.

The J gene is TRBJ1-6, the V gene TRBV6-8; 7 nucleotides match TRBD1. This receptor was taken from a middle-aged woman in good health. Sequencing was done on a sample of blood. This CDR3 reads CASSLTGIAPWNSPLHF. The CDR3 DNA is TGTGCCAGCAGTTTGACAGGGATAGCTCCATGGAATTCACCCCTCCACTTT.